This T cell receptor beta chain was recovered during a study of spatial heterogeneity in lung cancer. Study-wide results and limits: Expanded tumor TCRs that were ubiquitous appeared in blood more at resection than follow-up.

In TCRdb, the 5' RACE reads were re-called with MiXCR into one record per CDR3 protein. The sample lists about 36,000 distinct CDR3 sequences, around 5.5% occurring once. There are 14 residues in the CDR3. The trim removed 3 bases at V and 1 base at J, leaving 4 bases unmatched. Germline values: CDR1 DFQATT, CDR2 SNEGSKA (reference sequence). This clonotype was found many times. The antigen is undetermined. This sample's time point: sample taken at primary tumor resection. The study sequenced unsorted whole RNA from tumor, nontumor lung or frozen PBMC. A total of approximately 77 untreated early-stage non-small cell lung cancer patients served as donors.

The material sequenced was PBMCs, taken at surgery. The chain employs TRBV20-1 and TRBJ2-3; the match to TRBD2 covers 7 bases. This TCR was sampled from a female donor with early-stage non-small cell lung cancer. CDR3: CSARSGDRTDTQYF. The CDR3 nucleotides read TGCAGTGCTAGGAGCGGGGACCGCACAGATACGCAGTATTTT.